The rows below give T cell receptor beta chains drawn from one sample of a study of shared clonotypes between healthy human individuals. This table comes from immunoSEQ multiplex PCR, and its TCRdb copy is limited to in-frame clones, with some not included. The sample lists over 2,000,000 clones; just over 90% were seen once. The sequenced material came from naive CD8+ T cells from PBMCs. The receptors derive from a man aged 18 to 35 in good health. Some clones in this sample may be carry-over from other donors' samples. Both conserved end residues are part of each CDR3. D genes are given only for firm matches. Clone size appears in some rows only: once, few, many, or a class for an expanded clone.

-,TRBD2,TRBV4-2,TRBJ2-7,CASSQVSGSPSYEQYF,TGTGCCAGCAGCCAAGTTAGCGGGTCGCCCTCCTACGAGCAGTACTTC
-,TRBD1,TRBV2,TRBJ2-1,CASKDRGGNEQFF,TGTGCCAGTAAAGACAGGGGTGGGAATGAGCAGTTCTTC
-,-,TRBV7-9,TRBJ2-1,CASSSSEQFF,TGTGCCAGCAGCTCTAGCGAGCAGTTCTTC
few,-,TRBV10-3,TRBJ1-4,CAISDDDEKLFF,TGTGCCATCAGTGACGACGATGAAAAACTGTTTTTT
-,-,TRBV4-1,TRBJ1-3,CASSQERDSGNTIYF,TGCGCCAGCAGCCAAGAAAGGGACTCTGGAAACACCATATATTTT
-,TRBD1,TRBV27,TRBJ2-7,CASSLVSGTGSYEQYF,TGTGCCAGCAGTTTGGTCTCCGGGACAGGGTCCTACGAGCAGTACTTC
few,-,TRBV6-1,TRBJ1-2,CASSVQPPGLGKDYGYTF,TGTGCCAGCAGTGTCCAGCCCCCGGGCCTCGGGAAGGACTATGGCTACACCTTC
-,TRBD2,TRBV28,TRBJ2-7,CASSSRLAGGEQYF,TGTGCCAGCAGTTCCAGACTAGCGGGAGGTGAGCAGTACTTC
once,TRBD1,TRBV28,TRBJ1-5,CASRETGASNQPQHF,TGTGCCAGCAGGGAGACAGGGGCGAGCAATCAGCCCCAGCATTTT
-,-,TRBV28,TRBJ1-2,CASSSFRDHTLILYGYTF,TGTGCCAGCAGTTCGTTCAGGGATCATACATTAATTCTCTATGGCTACACCTTC
-,-,TRBV19,TRBJ1-1,CAALDSNREAFF,TGTGCCGCCCTGGACAGTAACCGTGAAGCTTTCTTT
-,-,TRBV5-1,TRBJ2-2,CASSMTRTTPGELFF,TGCGCCAGCAGCATGACTAGGACCACGCCCGGGGAGCTGTTTTTT
once,TRBD1,TRBV7-8,TRBJ2-2,CASSFDRGQVNTGELFF,TGTGCCAGCAGCTTCGACAGGGGACAGGTCAACACCGGGGAGCTGTTTTTT
-,-,TRBV5-4,TRBJ2-1,CASSQGGTGYEQFF,TGTGCCAGCAGCCAGGGTGGGACTGGTTATGAGCAGTTCTTC
-,-,TRBV27,TRBJ2-1,CAVLQGGRSYNEQFF,TGTGCCGTCCTACAAGGTGGGAGGTCCTACAATGAGCAGTTCTTC
-,-,TRBV29-1,TRBJ2-3,CSVAVDGWGTDTQYF,TGCAGCGTTGCGGTGGACGGGTGGGGCACAGATACGCAGTATTTT
-,TRBD1,TRBV29-1,TRBJ1-4,CSVDRGEEKLFF,TGCAGCGTGGACAGGGGAGAGGAAAAACTGTTTTTT
-,-,TRBV30,TRBJ2-3,CAWSAYPGELVSTDTQYF,TGTGCCTGGAGTGCCTACCCTGGCGAACTAGTAAGCACAGATACGCAGTATTTT
-,TRBD1,TRBV27,TRBJ1-2,CASKPGQGALGYTF,TGTGCCAGCAAGCCGGGACAGGGGGCCCTTGGCTACACCTTC
-,TRBD1,TRBV9,TRBJ2-3,CASSTRTGTTDTQYF,TGTGCCAGCAGCACCCGGACAGGGACCACAGATACGCAGTATTTT
-,-,TRBV30,TRBJ1-1,CAWSPGSGYTEAFF,TGTGCCTGGAGTCCCGGGAGTGGATACACTGAAGCTTTCTTT
-,-,TRBV29-1,TRBJ2-7,CSVDEEGGSYEQYF,TGCAGCGTTGATGAAGAGGGGGGCTCCTACGAGCAGTACTTC
-,TRBD2,TRBV6-5,TRBJ2-3,CASSYLTGGEDDTQYF,TGTGCCAGCAGTTACTTGACGGGAGGGGAAGATGATACGCAGTATTTT
-,TRBD2,TRBV13,TRBJ2-3,CASTFRGLAARTDTQYF,TGTGCCAGCACCTTTAGAGGCCTAGCGGCACGCACAGATACGCAGTATTTT
-,-,TRBV7-9,TRBJ2-7,CASSSWTALGNEQYF,TGTGCCAGCAGCTCCTGGACAGCCTTGGGTAACGAGCAGTACTTC
-,-,TRBV7-2,TRBJ2-7,CASSLVGMSTYEQYF,TGTGCCAGCAGCTTGGTAGGGATGTCTACCTACGAGCAGTACTTC
few,TRBD1,TRBV29-1,TRBJ1-5,CSVRQGNQPQHF,TGCAGCGTGAGACAGGGGAATCAGCCCCAGCATTTT
-,TRBD1,TRBV9,TRBJ1-4,CASSRQGDEKLFF,TGTGCCAGCAGCCGCCAGGGGGATGAAAAACTGTTTTTT
-,-,TRBV7-8,TRBJ1-5,CASSLDIGGRDQPQHF,TGTGCCAGCAGCTTAGATATTGGGGGGCGCGATCAGCCCCAGCATTTT
-,TRBD1,TRBV28,TRBJ2-3,CASSVTGEADTQYF,TGTGCCAGCAGTGTGACAGGGGAAGCAGATACGCAGTATTTT
-,-,TRBV19,TRBJ2-7,CASSPRGTYEQYF,TGTGCCAGTAGTCCCAGAGGTACCTACGAGCAGTACTTC
-,TRBD1,TRBV18,TRBJ2-1,CASSPDRSTGYNEQFF,TGTGCCAGCTCACCGGACAGGTCAACGGGCTACAATGAGCAGTTCTTC
-,-,TRBV27,TRBJ2-5,CASRGLRAQETQYF,TGTGCCAGCAGGGGGCTGAGGGCACAAGAGACCCAGTACTTC
-,-,TRBV7-8,TRBJ2-2,CASSSNTRRANTGELFF,TGTGCCAGCAGCTCGAACACCAGGCGGGCGAACACCGGGGAGCTGTTTTTT
-,TRBD2,TRBV9,TRBJ2-1,CASSVSGRANEQFF,TGTGCCAGCAGCGTGAGCGGGAGGGCGAATGAGCAGTTCTTC
-,TRBD2,TRBV6-1,TRBJ2-1,CASSGLAGGSYNEQFF,TGTGCCAGCAGTGGGCTAGCGGGAGGTTCCTACAATGAGCAGTTCTTC
-,-,TRBV7-3,TRBJ2-7,CASSLIYGLVRYEQYF,TGTGCCAGCAGCTTAATATATGGGCTCGTCCGTTACGAGCAGTACTTC
once,-,TRBV13,TRBJ1-2,CASSLVGGNGYTF,TGTGCCAGCAGCTTAGTAGGGGGAAATGGCTACACCTTC
-,-,TRBV6-5,TRBJ2-7,CASSYSAEALYEQYF,TGTGCCAGCAGTTACTCAGCGGAGGCCCTCTACGAGCAGTACTTC
-,-,TRBV7-9,TRBJ2-1,CASSPGVLREQFF,TGTGCCAGCAGCCCAGGGGTGTTAAGGGAGCAGTTCTTC
-,TRBD1,TRBV9,TRBJ2-5,CASSEWDRPPAETQYF,TGTGCCAGCAGCGAATGGGACAGGCCCCCGGCGGAGACCCAGTACTTC
-,-,TRBV30,TRBJ2-7,CAWSVQVWGALGVIEQYF,TGTGCCTGGAGTGTACAAGTTTGGGGGGCCCTAGGGGTGATCGAGCAGTACTTC
-,-,TRBV10-3,TRBJ2-3,CAISGPTGAPSTDTQYF,TGTGCCATCAGTGGGCCCACCGGGGCCCCTAGCACAGATACGCAGTATTTT
-,TRBD1,TRBV6-1,TRBJ2-7,CASSERSGTETYEQYF,TGTGCCAGCAGTGAACGCTCCGGGACAGAGACCTACGAGCAGTACTTC
-,-,TRBV27,TRBJ2-7,CAAGSAQGRLAHEQYF,TGTGCAGCGGGATCCGCACAGGGGCGTTTAGCCCACGAGCAGTACTTC
-,TRBD2,TRBV29-1,TRBJ2-1,CSVAGGRANEQFF,TGCAGCGTTGCGGGCGGGAGAGCCAATGAGCAGTTCTTC
-,TRBD1,TRBV6-5,TRBJ2-6,CASSTGVGANVLTF,TGTGCCAGCAGTACAGGGGTTGGGGCCAACGTCCTGACTTTC
once,-,TRBV21-1,TRBJ2-2,CASSGRGRGTGELFF,TGTGCCAGCAGCGGGAGGGGTCGGGGCACCGGGGAGCTGTTTTTT
-,-,TRBV7-9,TRBJ1-1,CASSFLMGENTEAFF,TGTGCCAGCAGCTTTTTGATGGGAGAGAACACTGAAGCTTTCTTT